A selection of T cell receptor beta chains follows, all from one sample in a study of shared clonotypes between healthy human individuals. Libraries were prepared by immunoSEQ multiplex PCR; TCRdb keeps only in-frame clonotypes and omits some of them. The sample has 850,000 to 1,100,000 clones, approximately 80% seen once. The specimen was memory CD4+ T cells from PBMCs. The receptor source for this set is a man younger than 35 in good health. Some clones in this sample may be carry-over from other donors' samples. Each CDR3 is given with its conserved first and last residue. The D gene is left open where the match is weak. Expanded clones get a size class; other rows say once, few or many, or leave the size out.

>TRBV4-3|-|many|15|TRBJ2-1
TGCGCCAGCAGCCAAGATGTTCATGCCCGCAATGAGCAGTTCTTC
CASSQDVHARNEQFF
>TRBV28|-|-|13|TRBJ1-2
TGTGCCAGTGTCTCCCGACTCTCCGATGGCTACACCTTC
CASVSRLSDGYTF
>TRBV5-1|TRBD2|-|15|TRBJ2-3
TGCGCCAGCAGCTTGGGCGGGAGCACGGCAGATACGCAGTATTTT
CASSLGGSTADTQYF
>TRBV7-9|-|-|15|TRBJ2-7
TGTGCCAGCAGCCCCCGCGGGGAGACCTCCTACGAGCAGTACTTC
CASSPRGETSYEQYF
>TRBV2|-|-|17|TRBJ1-1
TGTGCCAGCAGTGAGTTCGGGATCGGGTATGGAAACACTGAAGCTTTCTTT
CASSEFGIGYGNTEAFF
>TRBV5-4|TRBD1|many|18|TRBJ1-2
TGTGCCACAACCATCTTTCGGGACAGGGGGCGTAAAGGTTATGGCTACACCTTC
CATTIFRDRGRKGYGYTF
>TRBV5-6|-|-|13|TRBJ2-3
TGTGCCAGCAGCCCTCAACCCCTAGGTACGCAGTATTTT
CASSPQPLGTQYF
>TRBV6-6|-|-|13|TRBJ2-3
TGTGCCAGCAGCCGTCCTAGCACAGATACGCAGTATTTT
CASSRPSTDTQYF
>TRBV11-2|-|-|15|TRBJ2-3
TGTGCCAGCAGCCCTGGCTTACGAAGCACAGATACGCAGTATTTT
CASSPGLRSTDTQYF
>TRBV4-3|TRBD2|-|17|TRBJ2-3
TGCGCCAGCAGCCAAGATCATCCGGGAGGGCGGGGAGATACGCAGTATTTT
CASSQDHPGGRGDTQYF
>TRBV10-3|-|-|15|TRBJ1-4
TGTGCCATCAGTGATCCAGGGGTTGGTAATGAAAAACTGTTTTTT
CAISDPGVGNEKLFF
>TRBV27|TRBD2|few|15|TRBJ2-7
TGTGCCAGCAGTCCCCGACTAGCGGGCTCCTACGAGCAGTACTTC
CASSPRLAGSYEQYF
>TRBV5-1|-|-|13|TRBJ2-3
TGCGCCAGCAGCCCGGACGGGACAGATACGCAGTATTTT
CASSPDGTDTQYF
>TRBV18|-|few|14|TRBJ1-1
TGTGCCAGCTCACTCACGACAGATGACACTGAAGCTTTCTTT
CASSLTTDDTEAFF
>TRBV6-5|TRBD1|-|15|TRBJ1-1
TGTGCCAGCAGTTACTCGTACAGGGGTGACACTGAAGCTTTCTTT
CASSYSYRGDTEAFF
>TRBV5-1|-|once|15|TRBJ1-1
TGCGCCAGCAGCTTGGCAGGGGCATCGAACACTGAAGCTTTCTTT
CASSLAGASNTEAFF
>TRBV9|-|-|17|TRBJ2-7
TGTGCCAGCAGCGACCCCTGGGGGGAGCGGGCAGACTACGAGCAGTACTTC
CASSDPWGERADYEQYF
>TRBV7-2|-|-|14|TRBJ2-3
TGTGCCAGCAGGGTAGGGGGAGGGCCAGATACGCAGTATTTT
CASRVGGGPDTQYF
>TRBV18|-|-|12|TRBJ2-7
TGTGCCAGCTCACCCTCAATCGGAGAGCAGTACTTC
CASSPSIGEQYF
>TRBV27|TRBD2|-|18|TRBJ2-2
TGTGCCAGCAGCTCATTAGAGCGGAGGACTAGAAACACCGGGGAGCTGTTTTTT
CASSSLERRTRNTGELFF
>TRBV6-4|TRBD1|-|13|TRBJ1-2
TGTGCCAGCAGACCCGGGACAGCCAATGGCTACACCTTC
CASRPGTANGYTF
>TRBV20-1|-|-|11|TRBJ1-1
TGCAGTGCTCCCACCCCCACTGAAGCTTTCTTT
CSAPTPTEAFF
>TRBV18|TRBD1|-|18|TRBJ2-6
TGTGCCAGCTCGCCCCCGGGACAGGGCGTCTCTGGGGCCAACGTCCTGACTTTC
CASSPPGQGVSGANVLTF
>TRBV6-1|-|-|15|TRBJ1-5
TGTGCCAGCAGGGCAAGAAGGGTAAGCAATCAGCCCCAGCATTTT
CASRARRVSNQPQHF
>TRBV25-1|-|-|15|TRBJ2-1
TGTGCCAGCAGCCACGACCGGAGCTCCTACAATGAGCAGTTCTTC
CASSHDRSSYNEQFF
>TRBV28|TRBD2|-|15|TRBJ2-5
TGTGCCAGCACCCCCCCCGGGAGGGCATACGAGACCCAGTACTTC
CASTPPGRAYETQYF
>TRBV5-1|-|-|13|TRBJ2-2
TGCGCCAGCAGCTTTCGGACCTCAGGGGAGCTGTTTTTT
CASSFRTSGELFF
>TRBV6-1|TRBD1|-|16|TRBJ1-4
TGTGCCAGCAGTGAAAGTCGAACAGGGGGCAACGAAAAACTGTTTTTT
CASSESRTGGNEKLFF
>TRBV7-2|TRBD2|-|15|TRBJ2-3
TGTGCCAGCAGCTTATACGGGCTAGCGGGAGGAACGCAGTATTTT
CASSLYGLAGGTQYF
>TRBV7-2|-|-|16|TRBJ2-6
TGTGCCAGCAGCGTTGGGACCGGCTCTGGGGCCAACGTCCTGACTTTC
CASSVGTGSGANVLTF
>TRBV29-1|TRBD1|many|14|TRBJ1-2
TGCAGCGTTGCCGGGACAGGGGGAGGCTATGGCTACACCTTC
CSVAGTGGGYGYTF
>TRBV2|-|-|15|TRBJ2-3
TGTGCCAGCAGGGGGGAACAGGGTAGAACAGATACGCAGTATTTT
CASRGEQGRTDTQYF
>TRBV5-1|-|-|14|TRBJ2-1
TGCGCCAGCAGCTTGGACTTCTACTACAATGAGCAGTTCTTC
CASSLDFYYNEQFF
>TRBV11-3|TRBD1|-|13|TRBJ2-7
TGTGCCAGCAGCTTAGGACAGGGCATCGAGCAGTACTTC
CASSLGQGIEQYF
>TRBV7-9|-|-|13|TRBJ1-1
TGTGCCAGCAGCTTAAGGGCAGACACTGAAGCTTTCTTT
CASSLRADTEAFF
>TRBV5-1|-|-|15|TRBJ1-1
TGCGCCAGCAGCTTGGACGGGTCTCTGAACACTGAAGCTTTCTTT
CASSLDGSLNTEAFF
>TRBV18|-|-|17|TRBJ1-1
TGTGCCAGCTCACCCGGGATCCTGACACTTATGAACACTGAAGCTTTCTTT
CASSPGILTLMNTEAFF
>TRBV4-2|-|-|16|TRBJ2-3
TGTGCCAGCAGCCAAGATAAGGCAGGGCGCGCAGATACGCAGTATTTT
CASSQDKAGRADTQYF
>TRBV5-6|TRBD1|-|15|TRBJ2-5
TGTGCTAGCAGCAACCGACAGGGAATTCGGGAGACCCAGTACTTC
CASSNRQGIRETQYF
>TRBV2|-|-|15|TRBJ1-5
TGTGCCAGCAAACTCTTACCAGGGAGTCATCAGCCCCAGCATTTT
CASKLLPGSHQPQHF
>TRBV11-3|TRBD1|many|18|TRBJ1-5
TGTGCCAGCAGCTTATTGACGACCGGGACAGGGGGCAATCAGCCCCAGCATTTT
CASSLLTTGTGGNQPQHF
>TRBV5-1|TRBD1|-|14|TRBJ2-7
TGCGCCAGCACCCTACAGGGGGCAACCTACGAGCAGTACTTC
CASTLQGATYEQYF
>TRBV11-2|-|-|13|TRBJ2-3
TGTGCCAGCAGCTTAGGGTCCACAGATACGCAGTATTTT
CASSLGSTDTQYF
>TRBV7-2|TRBD2|few|16|TRBJ2-7
TGTGCCAGCAGCCCGTGGGGTAGCGGGGCTACCTACGAGCAGTACTTC
CASSPWGSGATYEQYF
>TRBV5-4|-|-|14|TRBJ2-5
TGTGCCAGCAGCTTGGAAGGGGCGCGGGAGACCCAGTACTTC
CASSLEGARETQYF
>TRBV5-4|-|-|15|TRBJ1-1
TGTGCAAGCAGTCCGGGGGCCCAGAAGAACACTGAAGCTTTCTTT
CASSPGAQKNTEAFF